This T cell receptor beta chain was captured by sequencing in a study of STAT3 mutations in large granular lymphocyte leukemia. Study-level points and caveats: Some patients had dominant TCR clones larger than their STAT3 mutant burden. In T-cell large granular lymphocyte leukemia, about half of patients showed multiple immunodominant subclonotypes. In about 30% of the 18 patients, new TCR clonotypes emerged after therapy. In some patients, a small highly pathogenic clone possibly went undetected.

Of note for this clone: Its target is not known.

Libraries were prepared by immunoSEQ multiplex PCR; TCRdb keeps only in-frame clonotypes and omits some of them. The table includes around 10,000 clones, 88% detected once. This CDR3 is 17 amino acids long. V was trimmed by 5 bases and J by 4 bases, leaving 23 bases between them. Per the germline V gene, CDR1 is KGHSH and CDR2 is LQKENI. The chain carries TRBV18 and TRBJ2-5; D is unclear. The clonotype was recovered from a man in his 60s with T-cell large granular lymphocyte leukemia. Some clones in this sample may be carry-over from other donors' samples. Sequencing was done on a sample of peripheral blood mononuclear cells. CDR3 coding DNA: TGTGCCAGCTCATCGTACATGGGCAGCTCGTCGGGAGAGACCCAGTACTTC. Residues: CASSSYMGSSSGETQYF. Variable domain in full (rest from reference TRBV18 and TRBJ2-5): NAGVMQNPRHLVRRRGQEARLRCSPMKGHSHVYWYRQLPEEGLKFMVYLQKENIIDESGMPKERFSAEFPKEGPSILRIQQVVRGDSAAYFCASSSYMGSSSGETQYFGPGTRLLVL.